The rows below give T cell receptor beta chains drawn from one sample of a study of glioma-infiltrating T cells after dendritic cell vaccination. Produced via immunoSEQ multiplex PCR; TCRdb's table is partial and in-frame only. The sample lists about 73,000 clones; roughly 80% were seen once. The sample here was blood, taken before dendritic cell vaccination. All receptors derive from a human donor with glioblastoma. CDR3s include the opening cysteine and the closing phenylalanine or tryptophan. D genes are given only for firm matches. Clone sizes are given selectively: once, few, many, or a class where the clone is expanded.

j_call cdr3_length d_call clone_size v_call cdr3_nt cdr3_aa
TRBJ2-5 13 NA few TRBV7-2 TGTGCCAGCAGCTTAGCCTACCAAGAGACCCAGTACTTC CASSLAYQETQYF
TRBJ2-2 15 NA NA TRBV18 TGTGCCAGCTCACCCCAGGGTCGGGACACCGGGGAGCTGTTTTTT CASSPQGRDTGELFF
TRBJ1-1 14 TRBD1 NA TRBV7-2 TGTGCCAGCAGAAGACAGGGATCTGGCCCTGAAGCTTTCTTT CASRRQGSGPEAFF
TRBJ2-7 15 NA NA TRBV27 TGTGCCAGCAGTTTAAGGGGGTACCAAATGTACGAGCAGTACTTC CASSLRGYQMYEQYF
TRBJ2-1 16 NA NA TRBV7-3 TGTGCCAGCAGCGCAACGGCGGGTGGAGGGTACAATGAGCAGTTCTTC CASSATAGGGYNEQFF
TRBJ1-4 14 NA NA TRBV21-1 TGTGCCAGCAGCAGTCTAGGGGGCGATGAAAAACTGTTTTTT CASSSLGGDEKLFF
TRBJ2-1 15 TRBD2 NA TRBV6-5 TGTGCCAGCATAAAAACTAGCGGAGCCTACAATGAGCAGTTCTTC CASIKTSGAYNEQFF
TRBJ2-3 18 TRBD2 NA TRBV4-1 TGCGCCAGCCGCCCCGGGACTAGCGGGGCCGCTAGCACAGATACGCAGTATTTT CASRPGTSGAASTDTQYF
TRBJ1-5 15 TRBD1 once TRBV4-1 TGCGCCAGCAGCCAAGTGACAGGGGTGCAACAGCCCCAGCATTTT CASSQVTGVQQPQHF
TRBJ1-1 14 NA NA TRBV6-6 TGTGCCAGCAGCGAGAGAGGTATGAACACTGAAGCTTTCTTT CASSERGMNTEAFF
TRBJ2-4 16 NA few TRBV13 TGTGCCAGCAGCTTAGCTTGGGGGCCAAGTGTTAACATTCAGTACTTC CASSLAWGPSVNIQYF
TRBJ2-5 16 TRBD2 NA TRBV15 TGTGCCACCAGCAGAGGTGGACTAGGAGGGGAGGAGACCCAGTACTTC CATSRGGLGGEETQYF
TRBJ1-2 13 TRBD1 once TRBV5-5 TGTGCCAGCAACGAACAGGGGTACTATGGCTACACCTTC CASNEQGYYGYTF
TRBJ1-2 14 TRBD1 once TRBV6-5 TGTGCCAGCAGTTACTACAGGGGCAACTATGGCTACACCTTC CASSYYRGNYGYTF
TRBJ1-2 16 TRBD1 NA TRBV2 TGTGCCAGCAAGGTCTGGTATGACAGGGAGAACTATGGCTACACCTTC CASKVWYDRENYGYTF
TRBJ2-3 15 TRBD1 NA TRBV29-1 TGCAGCGTGGACAGGGGCCAAAGTAGCACAGATACGCAGTATTTT CSVDRGQSSTDTQYF
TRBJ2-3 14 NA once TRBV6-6 TGTGCCAGCAGTTTTGGACAGTTAACAGATACGCAGTATTTT CASSFGQLTDTQYF
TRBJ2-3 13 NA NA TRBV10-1 TGCGCCAGCAGCGGTACCAGCACAGATACGCAGTATTTT CASSGTSTDTQYF
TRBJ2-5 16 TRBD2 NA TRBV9 TGTGCCAGCAGCCCGCGACTGGGACTAGTGGGAGAGACCCAGTACTTC CASSPRLGLVGETQYF
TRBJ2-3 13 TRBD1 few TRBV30 TGTGCCTGGACACAGGGGACCACAGATACGCAGTATTTT CAWTQGTTDTQYF
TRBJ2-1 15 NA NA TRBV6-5 TGTGCCAGCAGCTACGATACCAGCTCCTACAATGAGCAGTTCTTC CASSYDTSSYNEQFF
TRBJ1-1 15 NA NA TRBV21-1 TGTGCCAGCAGCAAAGACGGACACCAGAACACTGAAGCTTTCTTT CASSKDGHQNTEAFF
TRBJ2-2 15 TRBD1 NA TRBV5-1 TGCGCCAGCAGCGGGGGACAGGGGGCGGCCGGGGAGCTGTTTTTT CASSGGQGAAGELFF
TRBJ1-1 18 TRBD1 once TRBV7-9 TGTGCCAGCAGCACCGGGACAGACCCTGCCATTATGAACACTGAAGCTTTCTTT CASSTGTDPAIMNTEAFF
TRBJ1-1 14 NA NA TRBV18 TGTGCCAGCTCACCACGCGGGGGATTCACTGAAGCTTTCTTT CASSPRGGFTEAFF
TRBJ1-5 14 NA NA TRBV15 TGTGCCACCAGCACGGACAGTAACAATCAGCCCCAGCATTTT CATSTDSNNQPQHF
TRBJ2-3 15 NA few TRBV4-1 TGCGCCAGCAGCCAACTCCAGACACTCACAGATACGCAGTATTTT CASSQLQTLTDTQYF
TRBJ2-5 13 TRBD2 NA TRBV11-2 TGTGCCAGCAGCTTACGGGGGGGAGAGACCCAGTACTTC CASSLRGGETQYF
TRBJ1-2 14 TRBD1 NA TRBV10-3 TGTGCCATCAGTGAGTGGGGACAGGGGATTGGCTACACCTTC CAISEWGQGIGYTF
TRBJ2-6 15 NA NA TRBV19 TGTGCCAGTAGTATACGAAGCTCTGGGGCCAGCGTCCTGACTTTC CASSIRSSGASVLTF
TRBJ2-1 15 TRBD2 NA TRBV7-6 TGTGCCAGCAGCTTACTAGCGGAGGCGTACAATGAGCAGTTCTTC CASSLLAEAYNEQFF
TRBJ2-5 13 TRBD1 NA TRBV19 TGTGCCAGTAGGAAGGACAGGGGAGAGACCCAGTACTTC CASRKDRGETQYF
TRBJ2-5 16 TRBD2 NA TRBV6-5 TGTGCCAGCAGTTACCGTACTAGCGGGCGGGGAGAGACCCAGTACTTC CASSYRTSGRGETQYF
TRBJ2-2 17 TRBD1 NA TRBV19 TGTGCCAGTAACCCCCGTTTACAGGGGGCGAGGACCGGGGAGCTGTTTTTT CASNPRLQGARTGELFF
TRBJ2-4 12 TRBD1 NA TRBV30 TGTGCCTGGAGTCTGACAGGGAACATTCAGTACTTC CAWSLTGNIQYF
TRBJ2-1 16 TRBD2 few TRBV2 TGTGCCAGCATGGGAGCGGGGGGCACCTCCTACAATGAGCAGTTCTTC CASMGAGGTSYNEQFF
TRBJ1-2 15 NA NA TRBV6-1 TGTGCCAGCACGATCCGCAGGGATAGTACCTATGGCTACACCTTC CASTIRRDSTYGYTF
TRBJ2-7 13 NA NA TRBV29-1 TGCAGCGTTGAAGATCCCAGCTCCTACGAGCAGTACTTC CSVEDPSSYEQYF
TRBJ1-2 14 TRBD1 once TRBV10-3 TGTGCCATCAGTCAATTGGACAGGGACTACGGCTACACCTTC CAISQLDRDYGYTF
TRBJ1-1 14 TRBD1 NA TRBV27 TGTGCCAGCAGTTTGGCAGGGGGATTCACTGAAGCTTTCTTT CASSLAGGFTEAFF